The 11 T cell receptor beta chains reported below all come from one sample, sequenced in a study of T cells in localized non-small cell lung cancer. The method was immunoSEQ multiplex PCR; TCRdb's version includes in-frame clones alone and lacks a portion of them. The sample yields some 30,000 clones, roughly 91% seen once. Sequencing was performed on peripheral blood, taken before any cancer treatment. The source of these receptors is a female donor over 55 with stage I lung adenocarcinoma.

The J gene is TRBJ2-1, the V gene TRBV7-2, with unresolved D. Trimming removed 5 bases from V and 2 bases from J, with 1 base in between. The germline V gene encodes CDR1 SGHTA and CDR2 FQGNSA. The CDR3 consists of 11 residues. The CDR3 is CASSTYNEQFF. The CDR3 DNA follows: TGTGCCAGCAGCACCTACAATGAGCAGTTCTTC.

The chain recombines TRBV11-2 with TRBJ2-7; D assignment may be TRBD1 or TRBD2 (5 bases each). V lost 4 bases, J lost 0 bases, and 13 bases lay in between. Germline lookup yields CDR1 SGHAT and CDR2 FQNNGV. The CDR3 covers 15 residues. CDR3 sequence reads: CASSSGTASSYEQYF. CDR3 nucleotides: TGTGCCAGCAGCTCCGGGACGGCCAGCTCCTACGAGCAGTACTTC.

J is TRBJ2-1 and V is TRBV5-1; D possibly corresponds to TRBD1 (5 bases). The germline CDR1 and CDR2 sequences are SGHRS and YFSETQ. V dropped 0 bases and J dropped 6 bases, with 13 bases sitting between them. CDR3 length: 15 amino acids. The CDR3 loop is CASSLAPAGINEQFF. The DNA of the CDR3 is TGCGCCAGCAGCTTGGCCCCGGCAGGGATCAATGAGCAGTTCTTC. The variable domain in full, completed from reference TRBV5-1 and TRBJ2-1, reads KAGVTQTPRYLIKTRGQQVTLSCSPISGHRSVSWYQQTPGQGLQFLFEYFSETQRNKGNFPGRFSGRQFSNSRSEMNVSTLELGDSALYLCASSLAPAGINEQFFGPGTRLTVL.

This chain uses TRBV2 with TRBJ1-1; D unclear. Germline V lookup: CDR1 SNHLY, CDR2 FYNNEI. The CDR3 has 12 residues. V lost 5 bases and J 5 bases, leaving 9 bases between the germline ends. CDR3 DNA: TGTGCCAGCAGTCTTTACCAGACTGAAGCTTTCTTT. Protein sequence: CASSLYQTEAFF.

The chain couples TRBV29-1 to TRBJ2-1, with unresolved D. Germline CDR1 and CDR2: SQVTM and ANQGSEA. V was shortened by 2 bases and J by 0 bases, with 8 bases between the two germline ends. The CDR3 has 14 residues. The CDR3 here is CSVEISSSYNEQFF. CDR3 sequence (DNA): TGCAGCGTTGAAATCTCGAGCTCCTACAATGAGCAGTTCTTC.

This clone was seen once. The CDR3 spells CASSLPRDRYEQYF. The CDR3 DNA reads as TGTGCCAGCAGCTTGCCTCGGGACCGGTACGAGCAGTACTTC. The rearrangement uses TRBV5-8 and TRBJ2-7; D might be TRBD1 or TRBD2, each matching 5 bases. Germline V gene sequence: CDR1 SGHTS, CDR2 YDEGEE. Trimming took 1 base from V and 4 from J, leaving 12 bases between them. The length of the CDR3 is 14 residues.

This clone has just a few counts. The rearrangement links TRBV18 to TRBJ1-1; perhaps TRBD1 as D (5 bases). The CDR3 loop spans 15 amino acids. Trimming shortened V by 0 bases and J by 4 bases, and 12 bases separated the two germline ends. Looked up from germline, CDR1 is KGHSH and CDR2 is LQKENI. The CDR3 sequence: CASSPPDSMVTEAFF. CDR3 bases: TGTGCCAGCTCACCACCAGACAGCATGGTCACTGAAGCTTTCTTT.

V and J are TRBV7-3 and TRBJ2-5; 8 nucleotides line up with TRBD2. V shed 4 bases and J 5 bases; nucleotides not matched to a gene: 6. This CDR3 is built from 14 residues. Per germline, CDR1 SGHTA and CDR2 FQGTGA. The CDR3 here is CASSYLSGSETQYF. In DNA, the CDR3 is TGTGCCAGCAGCTACCTCAGCGGGAGTGAGACCCAGTACTTC.

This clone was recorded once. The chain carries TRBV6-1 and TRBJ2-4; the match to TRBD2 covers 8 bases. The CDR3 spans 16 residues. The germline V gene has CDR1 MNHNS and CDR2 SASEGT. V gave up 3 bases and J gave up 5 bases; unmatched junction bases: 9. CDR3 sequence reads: CASSEVAGGRQNIQYF. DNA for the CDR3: TGTGCCAGCAGTGAGGTCGCGGGGGGACGGCAAAACATTCAGTACTTC.

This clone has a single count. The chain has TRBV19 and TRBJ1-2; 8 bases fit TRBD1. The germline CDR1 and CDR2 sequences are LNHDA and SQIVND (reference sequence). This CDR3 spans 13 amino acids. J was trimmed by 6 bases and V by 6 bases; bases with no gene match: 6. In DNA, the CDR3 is TGTGCCAGTAGCCCGACAGGGGAGGATGGCTACACCTTC. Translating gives CASSPTGEDGYTF.

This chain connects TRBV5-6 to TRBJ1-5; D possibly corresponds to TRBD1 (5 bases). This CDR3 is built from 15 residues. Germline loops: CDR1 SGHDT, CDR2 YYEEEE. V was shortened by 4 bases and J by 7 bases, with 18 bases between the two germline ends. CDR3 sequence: CASSGNGAQRQPQHF. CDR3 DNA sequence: TGTGCCAGCAGCGGAAACGGGGCTCAGAGGCAGCCCCAGCATTTT.